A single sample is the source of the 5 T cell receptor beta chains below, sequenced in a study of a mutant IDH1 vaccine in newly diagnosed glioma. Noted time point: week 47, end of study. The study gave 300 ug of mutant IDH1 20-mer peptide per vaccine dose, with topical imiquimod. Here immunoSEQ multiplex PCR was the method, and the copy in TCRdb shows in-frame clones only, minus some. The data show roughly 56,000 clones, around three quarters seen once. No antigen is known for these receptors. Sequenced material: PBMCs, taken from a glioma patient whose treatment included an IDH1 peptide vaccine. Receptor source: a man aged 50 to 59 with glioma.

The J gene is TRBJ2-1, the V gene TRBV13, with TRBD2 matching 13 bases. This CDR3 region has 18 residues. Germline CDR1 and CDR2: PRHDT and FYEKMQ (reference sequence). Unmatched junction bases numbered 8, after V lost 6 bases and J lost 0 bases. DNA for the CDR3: TGTGCCAGCAGTCCCGGGACTAGCGGGACCTACTCCTACAATGAGCAGTTCTTC. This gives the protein CASSPGTSGTYSYNEQFF.

The CDR3: CASDRGSYNEQFF. The CDR3 coding sequence is TGTGCCAGCGACAGGGGAAGCTACAATGAGCAGTTCTTC. The chain couples TRBV18 to TRBJ2-1; 8 bases agree with TRBD1. The ends lost 8 bases at V and 3 bases at J; junction bases unmatched: 3. Germline V gene lookup returns CDR1 KGHSH and CDR2 LQKENI. This CDR3 spans 13 amino acids.

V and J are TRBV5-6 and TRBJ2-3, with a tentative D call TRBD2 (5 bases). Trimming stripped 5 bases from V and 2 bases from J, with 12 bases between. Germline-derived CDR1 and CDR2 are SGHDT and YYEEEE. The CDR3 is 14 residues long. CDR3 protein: CASRLGLLTDTQYF. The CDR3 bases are TGTGCCAGCAGGCTAGGACTGCTCACAGATACGCAGTATTTT.

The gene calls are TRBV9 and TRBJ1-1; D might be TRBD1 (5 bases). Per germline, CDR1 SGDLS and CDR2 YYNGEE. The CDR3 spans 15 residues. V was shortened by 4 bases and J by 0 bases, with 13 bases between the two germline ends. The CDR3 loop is CASSSAGALNTEAFF. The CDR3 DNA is TGTGCCAGCAGCAGCGCCGGGGCTCTGAACACTGAAGCTTTCTTT.

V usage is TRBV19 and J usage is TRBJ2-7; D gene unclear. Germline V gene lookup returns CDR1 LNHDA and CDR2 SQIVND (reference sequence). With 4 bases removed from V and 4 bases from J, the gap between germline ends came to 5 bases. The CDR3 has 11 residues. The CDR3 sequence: CASSTTYEQYF. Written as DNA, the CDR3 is TGTGCCAGTAGTACGACTTACGAGCAGTACTTC.